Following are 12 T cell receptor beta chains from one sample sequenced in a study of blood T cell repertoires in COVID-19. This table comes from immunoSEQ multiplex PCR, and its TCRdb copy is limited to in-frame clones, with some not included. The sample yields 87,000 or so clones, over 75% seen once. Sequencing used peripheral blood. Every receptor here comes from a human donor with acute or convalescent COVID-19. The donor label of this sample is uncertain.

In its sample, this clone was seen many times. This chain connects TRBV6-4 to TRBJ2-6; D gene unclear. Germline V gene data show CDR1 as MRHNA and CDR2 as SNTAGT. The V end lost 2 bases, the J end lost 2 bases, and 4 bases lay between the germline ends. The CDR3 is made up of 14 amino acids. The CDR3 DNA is TGTGCCAGCAGTGACGGAGCTGGGGCCAACGTCCTGACTTTC. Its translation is CASSDGAGANVLTF.

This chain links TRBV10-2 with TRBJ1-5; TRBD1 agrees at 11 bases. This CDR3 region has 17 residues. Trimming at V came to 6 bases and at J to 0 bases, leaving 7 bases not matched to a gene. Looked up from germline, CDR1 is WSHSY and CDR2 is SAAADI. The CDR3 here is CASRPGTGGTSNQPQHF. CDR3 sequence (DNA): TGCGCCAGCAGACCCGGGACAGGGGGGACTAGCAATCAGCCCCAGCATTTT.

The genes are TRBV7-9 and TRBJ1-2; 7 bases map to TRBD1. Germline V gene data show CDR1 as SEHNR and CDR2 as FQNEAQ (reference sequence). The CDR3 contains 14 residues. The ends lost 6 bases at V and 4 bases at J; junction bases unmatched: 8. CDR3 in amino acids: CASSQGDPSYGYTF. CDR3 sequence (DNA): TGTGCCAGCAGTCAGGGGGACCCCAGCTATGGCTACACCTTC.

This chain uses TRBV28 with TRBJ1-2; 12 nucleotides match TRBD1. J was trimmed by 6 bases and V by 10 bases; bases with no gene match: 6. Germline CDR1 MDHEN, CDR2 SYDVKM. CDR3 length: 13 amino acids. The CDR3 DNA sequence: TGTGCCACCCGGGACAGGGGGCGCGATGGCTACACCTTC. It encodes CATRDRGRDGYTF.

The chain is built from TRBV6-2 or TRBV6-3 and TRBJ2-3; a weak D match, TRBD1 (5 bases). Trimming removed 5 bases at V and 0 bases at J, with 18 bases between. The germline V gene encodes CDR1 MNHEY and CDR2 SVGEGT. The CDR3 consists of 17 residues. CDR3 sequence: CASSDLRQPTSTDTQYF. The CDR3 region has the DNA TGTGCCAGCAGTGATCTTCGACAGCCGACTAGCACAGATACGCAGTATTTT.

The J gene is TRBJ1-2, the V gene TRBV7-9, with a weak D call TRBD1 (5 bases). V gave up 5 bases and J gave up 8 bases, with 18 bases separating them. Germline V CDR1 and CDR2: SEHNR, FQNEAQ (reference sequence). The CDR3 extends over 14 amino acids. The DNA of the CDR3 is TGTGCCAGCAGCCCGCAGGGAGGCTCCTACGGCTACACCTTC. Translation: CASSPQGGSYGYTF.

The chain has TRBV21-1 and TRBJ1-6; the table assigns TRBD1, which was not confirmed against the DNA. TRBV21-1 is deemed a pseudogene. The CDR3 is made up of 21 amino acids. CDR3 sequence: CASSKPLSRGDSDAYNSPLHF. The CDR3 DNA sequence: TGTGCCAGCAGCAAACCCCTGTCGAGGGGGGACAGTGACGCCTATAATTCACCCCTCCACTTT.

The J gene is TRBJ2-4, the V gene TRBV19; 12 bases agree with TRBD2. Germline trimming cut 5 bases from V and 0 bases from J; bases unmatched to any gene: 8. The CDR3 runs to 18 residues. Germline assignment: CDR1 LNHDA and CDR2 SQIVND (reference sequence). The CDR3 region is CASSSRTSGALAKNIQYF. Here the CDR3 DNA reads TGTGCCAGTAGTTCCCGGACTAGCGGGGCCCTAGCCAAAAACATTCAGTACTTC.

The CDR3 DNA sequence: TGTGCCAGCAGCCTCAGACAGGACCGCACAGATACGCAGTATTTT. This codes for CASSLRQDRTDTQYF. The V call is TRBV3-1 (or the pseudogene TRBV3-2), the J call TRBJ2-3, with D maybe TRBD1 (6 bases). Germline-derived CDR1 and CDR2 are LGHDT and YNNKEL (reference sequence). The V end was cut by 4 bases, the J end by 1 base, with 12 bases between. The CDR3 contains 15 residues.

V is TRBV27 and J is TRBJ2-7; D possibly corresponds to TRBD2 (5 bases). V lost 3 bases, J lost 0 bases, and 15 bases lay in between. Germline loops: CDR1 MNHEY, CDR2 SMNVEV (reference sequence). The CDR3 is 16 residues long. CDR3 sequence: CASSLRLGSGSYEQYF. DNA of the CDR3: TGTGCCAGCAGTTTGCGTTTAGGGAGCGGCTCCTACGAGCAGTACTTC.

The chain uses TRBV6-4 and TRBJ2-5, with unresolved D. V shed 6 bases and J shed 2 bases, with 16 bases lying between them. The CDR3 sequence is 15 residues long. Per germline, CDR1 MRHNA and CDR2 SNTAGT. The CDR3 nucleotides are TGTGCCAGCAGCGCCCTGAAGGAGCTTCAAGAGACCCAGTACTTC. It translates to CASSALKELQETQYF.

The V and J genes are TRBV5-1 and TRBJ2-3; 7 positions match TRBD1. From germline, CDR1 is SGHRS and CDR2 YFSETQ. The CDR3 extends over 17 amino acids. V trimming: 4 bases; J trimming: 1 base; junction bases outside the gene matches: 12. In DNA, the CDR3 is TGCGCCAGCAGCCCGGAGCAAGGGGGCTTCGGCACAGATACGCAGTATTTT. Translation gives CASSPEQGGFGTDTQYF. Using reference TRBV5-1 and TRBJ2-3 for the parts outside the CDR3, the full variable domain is KAGVTQTPRYLIKTRGQQVTLSCSPISGHRSVSWYQQTPGQGLQFLFEYFSETQRNKGNFPGRFSGRQFSNSRSEMNVSTLELGDSALYLCASSPEQGGFGTDTQYFGPGTRLTVL.